This T cell receptor beta chain was retrieved from a study of cytomegalovirus exposure and HLA in healthy donors. The junction had 2 bases not matched to a gene; V was cut back by 1 base and J by 2 bases. Germline CDR1 and CDR2: SEHNR and FQNEAQ (reference sequence). The CDR3 sequence is 15 residues long. Study-level points and caveats: The study flagged roughly 160 TCR beta chains as cytomegalovirus-associated. For most TCR beta V segments, an earlier analysis put the productive rate at about 90% or about 30% of the time.

PCR involved 60 Vbeta and 13 Jbeta primers. TCRdb's copy holds only in-frame clones and misses some; the assay was immunoSEQ multiplex PCR. The sample consists of under 150,000 clones, about four fifths of them appearing once. This clone was picked up a small number of times. What it binds is unknown. This chain connects TRBV7-9 to TRBJ2-1, with TRBD2 matching 7 bases. This receptor was identified in a male donor in good health and CMV-seropositive. Material: PBMCs. The CDR3: CASSLGLAAYNEQFF. The DNA of the CDR3 is TGTGCCAGCAGCTTAGGACTAGCTGCCTACAATGAGCAGTTCTTC.